The present entry profiles one T cell receptor beta chain with its context. Authors' methods: Researchers report that nucleated cell counts were estimated from reference gene primer amplification. The repertoire was sequenced with immunoSEQ multiplex PCR; TCRdb's copy has only in-frame clones and lacks some. For V, J and clone size, that table is used; D and trimming come from the DNA. The profile shows more than 85,000 clones, 76% of them singletons. This entry belongs to a study of blood T cell repertoires in COVID-19. At the level of the study: Donors in the United States, Italy and Spain gave samples during acute or convalescent COVID-19. PBMCs, B-cell-depleted T cells, or T cells were the source of the cDNA or gDNA that made up the material.

Germline V gene data show CDR1 as MNHNS and CDR2 as SASEGT. Losses at the gene ends were 2 bases for V and 12 bases for J; bases not matched to a gene: 6. This CDR3 region has 12 residues. Sequenced material: peripheral blood. The chain links TRBV6-1 to TRBJ1-1; 7 bases agree with TRBD1. The sequence came from a woman aged 80 or over with acute or convalescent COVID-19. The CDR3 loop is CASSESGDRTFF. For the CDR3, the DNA is TGTGCCAGCAGTGAATCCGGGGACAGAACTTTCTTT.